The 5 T cell receptor beta chains in this list originate from one sample, sequenced in a study of blood T cell repertoires in COVID-19. Clones were read by immunoSEQ multiplex PCR, and TCRdb kept only the in-frame ones, dropping some. This table holds a few hundred thousand clones, nearly 90% found once. Sequenced sample: PBMCs or T cells enriched from blood (not recorded which). These TCRs come from a woman aged 25 to 39 who had recovered from COVID-19.

The CDR3 protein is CASSLRDRRNTEAFF. The CDR3 DNA sequence: TGTGCCAGCAGTCTTAGGGACAGGCGGAACACTGAAGCTTTCTTT. The V and J genes are TRBV6-5 and TRBJ1-1, with 8 bases identical to TRBD1. There are 15 residues in the CDR3. Germline V CDR1 and CDR2: MNHEY, SVGAGI. The trim removed 5 bases at V and 1 base at J, leaving 6 bases unmatched.

This clone was seen only once. The chain carries TRBV5-1 and TRBJ1-1, with D possibly being TRBD1 (5 bases). The V and J ends lost 0 bases and 5 bases respectively, with 11 bases between them. Germline V CDR1 and CDR2: SGHRS, YFSETQ. This CDR3 is built from 14 residues. Here the CDR3 DNA reads TGCGCCAGCAGCTTGGCGGCAGGGAGGACTGAAGCTTTCTTT. It encodes CASSLAAGRTEAFF.

The chain combines TRBV19 with TRBJ2-3; 7 bases align to TRBD1. The CDR3 has 15 residues. J lost 5 bases, V lost 4 bases, and 9 bases had no gene match. Germline V gene data show CDR1 as LNHDA and CDR2 as SQIVND (reference sequence). The CDR3 loop reads CASSTPGQFVDTQYF. The DNA of the CDR3 is TGTGCCAGTAGTACCCCGGGACAGTTTGTAGATACGCAGTATTTT.

This chain joins TRBV19 and TRBJ1-2, with 10 bases matching TRBD1. Per germline, CDR1 LNHDA and CDR2 SQIVND (reference sequence). CDR3 length: 14 amino acids. V shed 5 bases and J 2 bases; nucleotides not matched to a gene: 2. CDR3 DNA sequence: TGTGCCAGTAGTCCGGACAGGGGGAACTATGGCTACACCTTC. Translation: CASSPDRGNYGYTF. The complete variable domain, with remaining parts taken from reference TRBV19 and TRBJ1-2, reads DGGITQSPKYLFRKEGQNVTLSCEQNLNHDAMYWYRQDPGQGLRLIYYSQIVNDFQKGDIAEGYSVSREKKESFPLTVTSAQKNPTAFYLCASSPDRGNYGYTFGSGTRLTVV.

V and J are TRBV5-1 and TRBJ2-1; possible D gene TRBD2, 5 bases. Germline V gene sequence: CDR1 SGHRS, CDR2 YFSETQ. There are 15 residues in the CDR3. V was shortened by 4 bases and J by 8 bases, with 19 bases between the two germline ends. CDR3 bases: TGCGCCAGCAGCCACGCCTCAGCCGGGATCGATGAGCAGTTCTTC. It codes for CASSHASAGIDEQFF.